The clone carrying this T cell receptor beta chain was seen ten or more times. TCRdb re-called the 5' RACE reads with MiXCR, one entry per CDR3 protein. The table lists 70,000 to 80,000 distinct CDR3 sequences, approximately 7.3% of them singletons, with 25% to 35% in the top ten. CDR1 is MGHRA, CDR2 YSYEKL, per germline. V was pared by 3 bases and J by 5 bases, with 10 bases of the junction left unmatched. This CDR3 region has 16 residues. The data derive from a study of T cells after yellow fever vaccination. The chain recombines TRBV4-1 with TRBJ2-5; 9 bases map to TRBD1. The TCR was taken from a young man who received the YFV17D yellow fever vaccine. Sequenced here: CD8+ T cells sorted from PBMCs, sampled more than 8 days after the first yellow fever vaccination. For the CDR3, the DNA is TGCGCCAGCAGCCAGCCTACAGGGGGCAGAGAGGAGACCCAGTACTTC. Its protein product is CASSQPTGGREETQYF.